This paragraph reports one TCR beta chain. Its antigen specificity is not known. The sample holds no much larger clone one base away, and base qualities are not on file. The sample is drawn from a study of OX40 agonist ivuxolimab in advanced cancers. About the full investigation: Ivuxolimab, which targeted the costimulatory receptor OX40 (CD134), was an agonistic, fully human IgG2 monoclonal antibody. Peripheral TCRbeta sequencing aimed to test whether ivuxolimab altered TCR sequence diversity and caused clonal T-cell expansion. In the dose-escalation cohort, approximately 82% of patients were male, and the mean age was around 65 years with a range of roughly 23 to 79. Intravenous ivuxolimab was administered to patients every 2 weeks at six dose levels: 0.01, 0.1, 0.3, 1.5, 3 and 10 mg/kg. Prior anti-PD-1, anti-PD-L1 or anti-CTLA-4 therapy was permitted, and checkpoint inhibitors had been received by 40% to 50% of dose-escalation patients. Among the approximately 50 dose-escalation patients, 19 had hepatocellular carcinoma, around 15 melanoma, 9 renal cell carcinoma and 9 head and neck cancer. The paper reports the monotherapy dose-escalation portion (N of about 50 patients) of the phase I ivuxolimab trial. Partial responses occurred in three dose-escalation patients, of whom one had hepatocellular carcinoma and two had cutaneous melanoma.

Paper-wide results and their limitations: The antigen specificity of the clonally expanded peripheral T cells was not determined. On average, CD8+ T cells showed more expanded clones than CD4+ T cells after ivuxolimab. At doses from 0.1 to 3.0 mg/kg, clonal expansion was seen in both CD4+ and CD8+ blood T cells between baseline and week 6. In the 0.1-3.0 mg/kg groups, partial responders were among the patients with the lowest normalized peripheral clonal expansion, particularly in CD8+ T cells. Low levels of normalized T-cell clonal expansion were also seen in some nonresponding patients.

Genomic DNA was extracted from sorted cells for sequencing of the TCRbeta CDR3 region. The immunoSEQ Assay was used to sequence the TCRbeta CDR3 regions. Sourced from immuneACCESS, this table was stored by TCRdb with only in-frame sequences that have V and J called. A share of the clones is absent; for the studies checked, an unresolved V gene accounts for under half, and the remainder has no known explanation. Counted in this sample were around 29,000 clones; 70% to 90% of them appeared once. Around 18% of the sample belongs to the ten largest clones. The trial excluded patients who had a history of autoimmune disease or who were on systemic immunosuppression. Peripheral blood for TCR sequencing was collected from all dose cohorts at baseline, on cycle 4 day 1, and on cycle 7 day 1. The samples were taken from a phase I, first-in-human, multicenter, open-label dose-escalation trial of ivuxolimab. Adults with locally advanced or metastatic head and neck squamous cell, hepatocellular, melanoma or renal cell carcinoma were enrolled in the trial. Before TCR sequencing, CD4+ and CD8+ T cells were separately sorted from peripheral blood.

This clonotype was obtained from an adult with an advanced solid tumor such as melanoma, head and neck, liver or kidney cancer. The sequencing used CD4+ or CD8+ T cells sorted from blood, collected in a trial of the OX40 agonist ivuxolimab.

The CDR3 region reads CASSLVGGEYEQYF. The DNA sequence follows: TGTGCCAGCAGCTTAGTGGGGGGCGAATACGAGCAGTACTTC. The rearranged chain carries TRBV11-2 and TRBJ2-7; the D call is tentative, TRBD1 or TRBD2, as each matches 6 bases. The CDR3 runs 14 amino acids, cysteine and phenylalanine included. This entry keeps only the CDR3 DNA: 42 bases, framed from base 1. CDR1 and CDR2 are read off the germline V gene as SGHAT and FQNNGV. V and J lose 1 base and 4 bases, and a span of 11 bases separates them.